These T cell receptor beta chains were read from a single sample in a study of shared clonotypes between healthy human individuals. TCRdb's copy holds only in-frame clones and misses some; the assay was immunoSEQ multiplex PCR. The sample lists some 2,400,000 clones; around 95% were seen once. Sequenced material: naive CD4+ T cells sorted from blood. The receptors were gathered from a man in his late teens or twenties in good health. Both conserved end residues are part of each CDR3. Fields, in order: V gene, D gene, clone size, J gene, CDR3 protein, CDR3 DNA. D genes are given only for firm matches. Clone size is not always given. Where it is, it says once, few, many or a class for expanded clones.

>TRBV5-4|.|.|TRBJ1-1
CASSLGGKGRGSTEAFF
TGTGCCAGCAGCTTGGGAGGAAAAGGGAGGGGGAGCACTGAAGCTTTCTTT
>TRBV7-9|TRBD1|.|TRBJ2-1
CASSIEVGTGLSYNEQFF
TGTGCCAGCAGCATTGAGGTCGGGACAGGTCTTTCCTACAATGAGCAGTTCTTC
>TRBV30|.|.|TRBJ1-2
CACSWDGPYGYTF
TGTGCCTGTTCATGGGACGGGCCCTATGGCTACACCTTC
>TRBV7-2|TRBD2|.|TRBJ2-7
CASSLVLAGSYEQYF
TGTGCCAGCAGCTTAGTACTAGCGGGCTCCTACGAGCAGTACTTC
>TRBV7-2|.|.|TRBJ2-4
CASSSGTENIQYF
TGTGCCAGCAGCTCCGGGACCGAAAACATTCAGTACTTC
>TRBV6-6|.|.|TRBJ1-2
CASTLEGNYGYTF
TGTGCCAGCACCCTTGAGGGGAACTATGGCTACACCTTC
>TRBV30|.|.|TRBJ1-2
CAWSGGTTGEIYGYTF
TGTGCCTGGAGTGGTGGGACAACAGGAGAAATATATGGCTACACCTTC
>TRBV27|.|.|TRBJ2-2
CASRITSTANTGELFF
TGTGCCAGCCGCATTACGAGTACAGCGAACACCGGGGAGCTGTTTTTT
>TRBV4-3|TRBD2|.|TRBJ2-2
CASSQGFAGGPSGELFF
TGCGCCAGCAGCCAAGGGTTTGCGGGAGGCCCGTCCGGGGAGCTGTTTTTT
>TRBV18|TRBD2|.|TRBJ2-7
CASSPLSGIGQYF
TGTGCCAGCTCACCACTTAGCGGGATAGGGCAGTACTTC
>TRBV6-6|.|.|TRBJ2-7
CASSYLRGAYEQYF
TGTGCCAGCAGTTATTTGAGGGGAGCCTACGAGCAGTACTTC
>TRBV5-1|.|.|TRBJ1-1
CASSLVGTNTEAFF
TGCGCCAGCAGCTTGGTGGGGACAAACACTGAAGCTTTCTTT
>TRBV18|.|.|TRBJ2-3
CASSMGSGTDTQYF
TGTGCCAGCTCGATGGGGTCCGGCACAGATACGCAGTATTTT
>TRBV11-2|TRBD2|few|TRBJ2-2
CASSSGTSGRTNTGELFF
TGTGCCAGCAGCTCCGGGACTAGCGGGCGTACGAACACCGGGGAGCTGTTTTTT
>TRBV7-9|TRBD1|.|TRBJ2-5
CASSLATGKETQYF
TGTGCCAGCAGCTTAGCGACAGGGAAAGAGACCCAGTACTTC
>TRBV9|.|.|TRBJ1-2
CASSVSRGAREGYTF
TGTGCCAGCAGCGTGAGCAGGGGAGCGAGGGAGGGCTACACCTTC
>TRBV2|.|.|TRBJ1-6
CASSDNSYNSPLHF
TGTGCCAGCAGTGACAACTCCTATAATTCACCCCTCCACTTT
>TRBV4-3|.|.|TRBJ2-3
CASSQEPPPSTDTQYF
TGCGCCAGCAGCCAAGAACCACCCCCGAGCACAGATACGCAGTATTTT
>TRBV9|.|once|TRBJ2-5
CASSVHPQETQYF
TGTGCCAGCAGCGTACACCCTCAAGAGACCCAGTACTTC
>TRBV6-1|TRBD2|.|TRBJ2-3
CASVLADRTDTQYF
TGTGCCAGCGTACTAGCGGACCGCACAGATACGCAGTATTTT
>TRBV29-1|.|.|TRBJ1-1
CSGARDNTEAFF
TGCAGCGGTGCTAGGGATAACACTGAAGCTTTCTTT
>TRBV15|TRBD1|.|TRBJ1-2
CATSRDSQGARSGYTF
TGTGCCACCAGCAGAGATAGTCAGGGGGCTAGGAGTGGCTACACCTTC
>TRBV27|.|.|TRBJ1-2
CASSFRGRGYTF
TGTGCCAGCAGTTTCAGAGGGCGGGGCTACACCTTC
>TRBV27|TRBD1|once|TRBJ2-3
CASSFSGQSTDTQYF
TGTGCCAGCAGTTTTTCGGGACAGAGCACAGATACGCAGTATTTT
>TRBV2|TRBD2|.|TRBJ2-1
CASRLAGGKFF
TGTGCCAGCAGATTAGCGGGAGGCAAGTTCTTC
>TRBV7-9|TRBD2|.|TRBJ2-1
CASSLSSGAPLNEQFF
TGTGCCAGCAGCTTATCTAGCGGAGCCCCCCTAAATGAGCAGTTCTTC